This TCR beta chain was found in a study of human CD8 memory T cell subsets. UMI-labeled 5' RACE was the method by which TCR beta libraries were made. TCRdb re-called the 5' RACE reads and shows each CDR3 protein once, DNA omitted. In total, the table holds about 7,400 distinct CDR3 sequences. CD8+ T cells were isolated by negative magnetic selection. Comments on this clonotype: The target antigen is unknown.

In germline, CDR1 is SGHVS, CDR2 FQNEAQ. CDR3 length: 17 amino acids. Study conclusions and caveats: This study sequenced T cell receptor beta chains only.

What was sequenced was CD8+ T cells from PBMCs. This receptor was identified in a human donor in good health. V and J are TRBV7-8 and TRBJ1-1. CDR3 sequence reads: CASSLALRGTRNTEAFF.